This T cell receptor beta chain was captured by sequencing in a study of CD8+ T cells in alopecia areata (dated by TCRdb to the late 2010s). A note on the overall study: The treated patients took part in an open-label pilot trial in which moderate-to-severe alopecia areata was treated with oral tofacitinib at 5 to 10 mg twice daily. RNA was extracted with the PAXgene miRNA kit for fixed scalp, the miRNeasy kit for PBMCs, and the RNeasy kit for mouse skin. High-throughput TCRbeta sequencing was used to examine T cell clonal expansion in alopecia areata in both the C3H/HeJ mouse model and human patients. Amplification of TCRbeta CDR3 regions was done by immunoSEQ multiplex PCR using 35 Vbeta forward primers and 13 Jbeta reverse primers. On the human side, TCRbeta sequencing was run on scalp tissue and on sorted CD4+ and CD8+ peripheral blood T cells from healthy controls and from alopecia areata patients with either patchy or totalis/universalis disease. Tofacitinib-treated patients had biopsies at baseline and at 4 and 24 weeks of treatment, with a later scalp biopsy in several patients. Scalp clonality was compared among normal scalp (n=4), patchy alopecia areata scalp (n=8), and alopecia totalis/universalis scalp (n=8). Tofacitinib was given for 6 to 18 months, followed by 6 months of follow-up off drug to assess delayed response and recurrence. The study at large found these results: Unlike mouse skin, which is dominated by gammadelta T cells, normal human skin has resident alphabeta T cells that are also sequenced, and this complicates analysis of the scalp TCR repertoire. Compared with normal scalp, lesional scalp had higher clonality and more expanded CD8+ clones, particularly in alopecia totalis/universalis, a pattern that suggests antigenic drive. Shared TCR sequences between patients were less evident than in mice, which may be partly attributable to HLA diversity in the patient population.

Library prep was done by the immunoSEQ multiplex PCR assay. RNA was extracted from all samples and reverse transcribed into cDNA, which served as template for TCR sequencing. SuperScript III was used to make first-strand cDNA, primed with a 2:1 mix of oligo-dT and random hexamers. A synthetic immune receptor repertoire was used to gauge amplification bias, and whatever bias remained was removed computationally. The study's own analysis went as follows. Raw reads were preprocessed to remove errors, and CDR3 was defined by IMGT conventions from the conserved cysteine to phenylalanine. To get clonality, Shannon entropy was normalized by log2 of the number of productive unique TCRs and the result was subtracted from 1. CD4 or CD8 identity of scalp clones was inferred by cross-referencing scalp TCRbeta sequences with sorted blood CD4 and CD8 repertoires. TCRdb took this table from immuneACCESS and kept in-frame rearrangements with V and J called. Such tables lack part of the clones; where checked against another copy, unresolved V genes explain under half of the gap, and the rest is unexplained. V and J calls plus clone size are reproduced from that table; the DNA served to infer D and trimming. In all, the sample holds tens of thousands of clones, and roughly 60% of those were seen once. The top ten clones comprise approximately 15% of the sample.

The germline V end is reduced by 5 bases and the J end by 1 base; junction bases left unmatched: 3. CDR1 is given as MNHEY and CDR2 as SMNVEV, both from the germline V gene (reference sequence). The cysteine opens and the phenylalanine closes a CDR3 of 14 amino acids. CDR3 DNA only is kept here, 42 bases in frame from base 1. With respect to this clone: Which antigen it targets is not known. Base-call qualities are not available, and no considerably larger clone is one nucleotide away. This sample also contains other DNA sequences that code for the same CDR3.

What the time point label conveys for this sample: baseline before oral tofacitinib. Lesional scalp punch biopsies and peripheral blood were obtained from alopecia areata patients. PBMCs were isolated by density centrifugation and stained for CD3, CD4 and CD8, and CD4+ and CD8+ T cells were sorted on a FACSAria. The chain is assembled from TRBV27 and TRBJ1-1, with 8 junctional bases fitting TRBD1. The receptor was isolated from a human donor with alopecia areata. The sequences come from CD8+ T cells sorted from blood, collected at week 0. The DNA sequence is given as TGTGCCAGCAGTCCCGGGACAGGGAACACTGAAGCTTTCTTT. It codes for CASSPGTGNTEAFF.